This paragraph reports one T cell receptor beta chain. Its target is unknown. TCRdb's copy holds only in-frame clones and misses some; the assay was immunoSEQ multiplex PCR. The table has about 83,000 clones, 85% to 95% seen once. This entry comes from a study of OX40 agonist ivuxolimab in advanced cancers. Across the study: From 23 to 79 years was the age range, with a mean of roughly 59 years, and around 83% were male. Patients achieving partial responses numbered three: one hepatocellular carcinoma case and two cutaneous melanoma cases. Study conclusions and caveats: The CD4+ and CD8+ T cells in the blood had expanded clonally by week 6 at 0.1 to 3.0 mg/kg.

Germline assignment: CDR1 SQVTM and CDR2 ANQGSEA. CDR3 length equals 13 residues. V lost 6 bases, J lost 3 bases, and 12 bases lay in between. The rearrangement joins TRBV29-1 to TRBJ1-3, with D uncertain. Specimen: CD4+ or CD8+ T cells sorted from blood, collected in a trial of the OX40 agonist ivuxolimab. This clonotype was obtained from an adult with an advanced solid tumor such as melanoma, head and neck, liver or kidney cancer. CDR3 sequence (DNA): TGCAGCGTCCTAGGGAGGGATGGAAACACCATATATTTT. Translating gives CSVLGRDGNTIYF. Complete variable domain (other parts from reference TRBV29-1 and TRBJ1-3): SAVISQKPSRDICQRGTSLTIQCQVDSQVTMMFWYRQQPGQSLTLIATANQGSEATYESGFVIDKFPISRPNLTFSTLTVSNMSPEDSSIYLCSVLGRDGNTIYFGEGSWLTVV.